This T cell receptor beta chain was sequenced during a study of blood T cell repertoires in COVID-19. About the research overall: The origin of the acute and convalescent COVID-19 samples was the United States, Italy and Spain.

Per the study methods: Cell counts per sample came from amplifying reference gene primers. Assay used: immunoSEQ multiplex PCR; TCRdb lists only in-frame clones, some missing. The DNA gave D and trimming, while V, J and clone size come from that table. The sample records roughly 150,000 clones, about 80% being singletons. This clone was found once. J gave up 4 bases and V 1 base, and 6 bases lay outside the gene matches. Germline V gives CDR1 LGHNA, CDR2 YSLEER. The length of the CDR3 is 15 residues. The chain employs TRBV4-3 and TRBJ1-2; 7 bases map to TRBD1. Sequencing was performed on peripheral blood. This clonotype was obtained from a woman older than 75 with acute or convalescent COVID-19. DNA for the CDR3: TGCGCCAGCAGCCAAGGGGCCAGGGGGATCTATGGCTACACCTTC. Its translation is CASSQGARGIYGYTF.